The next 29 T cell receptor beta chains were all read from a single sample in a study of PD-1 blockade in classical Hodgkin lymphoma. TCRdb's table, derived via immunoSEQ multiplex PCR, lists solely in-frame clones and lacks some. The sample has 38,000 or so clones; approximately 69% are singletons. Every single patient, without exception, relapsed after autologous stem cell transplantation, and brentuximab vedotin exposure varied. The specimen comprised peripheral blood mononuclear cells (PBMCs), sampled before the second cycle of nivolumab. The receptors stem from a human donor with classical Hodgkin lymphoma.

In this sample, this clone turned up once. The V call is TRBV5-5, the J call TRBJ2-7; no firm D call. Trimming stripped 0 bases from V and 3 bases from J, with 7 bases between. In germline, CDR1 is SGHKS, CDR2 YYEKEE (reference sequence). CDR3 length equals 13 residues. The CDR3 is CASSLEADYEQYF. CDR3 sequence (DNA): TGTGCCAGCAGCTTGGAGGCGGACTACGAGCAGTACTTC.

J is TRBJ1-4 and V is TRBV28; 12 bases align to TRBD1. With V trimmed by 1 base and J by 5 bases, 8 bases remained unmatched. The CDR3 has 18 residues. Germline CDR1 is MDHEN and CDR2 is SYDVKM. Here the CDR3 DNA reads TGTGCCAGCAGTTTATTCGGGACAGGGGGCTACGGGAATGAAAAACTGTTTTTT. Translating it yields CASSLFGTGGYGNEKLFF.

CDR3 amino acids: CASSQFSGGGEQYF. The CDR3 nucleotides read TGTGCCAGCAGCCAATTCTCAGGGGGAGGCGAGCAGTACTTC. The V gene is TRBV4-2, the J gene TRBJ2-7; perhaps TRBD1 as D (7 bases). Germline loops: CDR1 LGHNA, CDR2 YNFKEQ. The CDR3 extends over 14 amino acids. V lost 2 bases to trimming and J lost 6 bases, with 14 bases between them.

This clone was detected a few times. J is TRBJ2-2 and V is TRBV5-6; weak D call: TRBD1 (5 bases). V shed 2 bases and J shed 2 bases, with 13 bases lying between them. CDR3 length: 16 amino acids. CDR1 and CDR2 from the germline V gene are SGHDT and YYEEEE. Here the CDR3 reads CASSFMVQANTGELFF. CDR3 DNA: TGTGCCAGCAGCTTCATGGTACAGGCAAACACCGGGGAGCTGTTTTTT. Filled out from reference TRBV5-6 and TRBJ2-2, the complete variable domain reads DAGVTQSPTHLIKTRGQQVTLRCSPKSGHDTVSWYQQALGQGPQFIFQYYEEEERQRGNFPDRFSGHQFPNYSSELNVNALLLGDSALYLCASSFMVQANTGELFFGEGSRLTVL.

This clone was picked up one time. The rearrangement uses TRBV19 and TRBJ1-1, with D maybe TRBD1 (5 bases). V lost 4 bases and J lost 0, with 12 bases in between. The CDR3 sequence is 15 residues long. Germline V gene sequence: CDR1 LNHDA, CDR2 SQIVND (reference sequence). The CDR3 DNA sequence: TGTGCCAGTAGTACTCAGGGACTCATGAACACTGAAGCTTTCTTT. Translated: CASSTQGLMNTEAFF. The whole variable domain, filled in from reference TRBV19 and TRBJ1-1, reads DGGITQSPKYLFRKEGQNVTLSCEQNLNHDAMYWYRQDPGQGLRLIYYSQIVNDFQKGDIAEGYSVSREKKESFPLTVTSAQKNPTAFYLCASSTQGLMNTEAFFGQGTRLTVV.

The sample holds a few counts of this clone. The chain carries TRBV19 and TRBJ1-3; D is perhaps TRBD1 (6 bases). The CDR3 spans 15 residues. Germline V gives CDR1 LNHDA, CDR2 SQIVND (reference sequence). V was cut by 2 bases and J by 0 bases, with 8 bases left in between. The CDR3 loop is CASSIRRGSGNTIYF. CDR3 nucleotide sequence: TGTGCCAGTAGTATACGCAGGGGCTCTGGAAACACCATATATTTT.

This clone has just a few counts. The CDR3 sequence: CASSPKGYGYTF. DNA for the CDR3: TGTGCCAGCAGCCCAAAGGGCTATGGCTACACCTTC. This chain connects TRBV28 to TRBJ1-2; D gene uncertain. CDR3 length: 12 residues. Trimming stripped 6 bases from V and 4 bases from J, with 9 bases between. Looked up from germline, CDR1 is MDHEN and CDR2 is SYDVKM.

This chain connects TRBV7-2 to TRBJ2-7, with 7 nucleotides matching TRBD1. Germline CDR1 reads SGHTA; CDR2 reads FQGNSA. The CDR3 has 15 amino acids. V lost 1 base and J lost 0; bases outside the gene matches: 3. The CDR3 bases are TGTGCCAGCAGCTTAGACAGGGGTATCTCCTACGAGCAGTACTTC. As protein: CASSLDRGISYEQYF.

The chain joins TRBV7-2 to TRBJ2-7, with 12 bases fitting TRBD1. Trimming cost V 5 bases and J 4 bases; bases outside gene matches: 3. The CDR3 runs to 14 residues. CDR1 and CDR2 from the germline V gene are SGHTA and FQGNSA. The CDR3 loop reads CASSPGQGAYEQYF. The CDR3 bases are TGTGCCAGCAGCCCGGGACAGGGGGCTTACGAGCAGTACTTC. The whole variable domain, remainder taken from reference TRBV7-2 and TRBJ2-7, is GAGVSQSPSNKVTEKGKDVELRCDPISGHTALYWYRQSLGQGLEFLIYFQGNSAPDKSGLPSDRFSAERTGGSVSTLTIQRTQQEDSAVYLCASSPGQGAYEQYFGPGTRLTVT.

The CDR3 sequence: CASSGLESGELFF. CDR3 DNA sequence: TGTGCCAGCTCTGGACTGGAATCCGGGGAGCTGTTTTTT. The chain couples TRBV18 to TRBJ2-2; a possible D gene is TRBD2 (5 bases). The CDR3 sequence is 13 residues long. CDR1 and CDR2 from the germline V gene are KGHSH and LQKENI. V was trimmed by 6 bases and J by 6 bases, leaving 11 bases between them.

The CDR3 coding sequence is TGTGCCAGCAGCCCGTTGACTAGGAGTGAGCAGTTCTTC. It is translated as CASSPLTRSEQFF. The chain uses TRBV13 and TRBJ2-1, with TRBD2 as a possible D gene (6 bases). V lost 5 bases and J 9 bases, leaving 14 bases between the germline ends. Germline V gives CDR1 PRHDT, CDR2 FYEKMQ (reference sequence). The CDR3 sequence is 13 residues long.

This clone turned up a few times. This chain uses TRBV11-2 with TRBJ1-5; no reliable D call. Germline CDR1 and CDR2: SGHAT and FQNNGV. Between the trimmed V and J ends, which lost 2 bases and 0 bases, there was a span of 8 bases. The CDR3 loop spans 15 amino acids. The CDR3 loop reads CASSLIWDSNQPQHF. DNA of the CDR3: TGTGCCAGCAGCTTAATATGGGATAGCAATCAGCCCCAGCATTTT.

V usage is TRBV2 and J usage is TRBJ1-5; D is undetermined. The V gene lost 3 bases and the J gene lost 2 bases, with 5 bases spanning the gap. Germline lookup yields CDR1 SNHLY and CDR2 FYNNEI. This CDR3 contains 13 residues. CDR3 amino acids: CASSEFGNQPQHF. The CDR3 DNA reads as TGTGCCAGCAGTGAGTTCGGCAATCAGCCCCAGCATTTT.

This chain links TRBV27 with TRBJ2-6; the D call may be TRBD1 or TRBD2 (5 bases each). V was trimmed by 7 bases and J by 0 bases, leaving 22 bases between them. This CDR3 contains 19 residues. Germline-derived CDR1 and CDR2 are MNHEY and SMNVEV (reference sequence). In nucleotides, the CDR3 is TGTGCCAGCACCAGGGACCGGACCTTGGTCTCCTCTGGGGCCAACGTCCTGACTTTC. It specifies CASTRDRTLVSSGANVLTF.

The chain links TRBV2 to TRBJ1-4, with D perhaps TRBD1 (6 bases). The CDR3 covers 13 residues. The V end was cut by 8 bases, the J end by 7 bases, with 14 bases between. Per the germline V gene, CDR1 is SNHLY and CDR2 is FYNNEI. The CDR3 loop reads CASRREGGEKLFF. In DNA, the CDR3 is TGTGCCAGCCGCCGGGAGGGGGGTGAAAAACTGTTTTTT.

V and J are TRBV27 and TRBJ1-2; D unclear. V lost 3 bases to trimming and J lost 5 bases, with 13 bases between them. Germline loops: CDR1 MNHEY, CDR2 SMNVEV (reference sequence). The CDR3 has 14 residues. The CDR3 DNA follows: TGTGCCAGCAGTTTGTCTCCCTTCCAGTATGGCTACACCTTC. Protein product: CASSLSPFQYGYTF.

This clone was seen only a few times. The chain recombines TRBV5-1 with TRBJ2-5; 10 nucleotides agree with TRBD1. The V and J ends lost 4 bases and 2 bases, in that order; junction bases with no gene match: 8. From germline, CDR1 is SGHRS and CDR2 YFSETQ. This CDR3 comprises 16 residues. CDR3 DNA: TGCGCCAGCAGCCTAGGGACAGGGGCGATTCAAGAGACCCAGTACTTC. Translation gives CASSLGTGAIQETQYF.

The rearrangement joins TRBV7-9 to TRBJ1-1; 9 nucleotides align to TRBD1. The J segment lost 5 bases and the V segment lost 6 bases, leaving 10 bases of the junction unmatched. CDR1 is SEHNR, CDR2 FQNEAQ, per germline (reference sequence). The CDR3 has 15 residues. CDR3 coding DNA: TGTGCCAGCAGTCCACAGGGGGCGCTGGGTACTGAAGCTTTCTTT. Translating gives CASSPQGALGTEAFF.

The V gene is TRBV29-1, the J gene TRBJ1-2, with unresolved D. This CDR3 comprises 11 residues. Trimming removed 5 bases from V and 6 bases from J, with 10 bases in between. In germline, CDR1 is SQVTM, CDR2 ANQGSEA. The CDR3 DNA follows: TGCAGCGTTTCTGAGCTTGATGGCTACACCTTC. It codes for CSVSELDGYTF.

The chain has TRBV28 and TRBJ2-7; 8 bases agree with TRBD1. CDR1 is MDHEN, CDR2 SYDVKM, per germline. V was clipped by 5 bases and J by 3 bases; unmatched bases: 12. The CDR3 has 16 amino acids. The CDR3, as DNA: TGTGCCAGCAGTCCCCGAGGACAGGGAGATTTCTACGAGCAGTACTTC. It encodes CASSPRGQGDFYEQYF.

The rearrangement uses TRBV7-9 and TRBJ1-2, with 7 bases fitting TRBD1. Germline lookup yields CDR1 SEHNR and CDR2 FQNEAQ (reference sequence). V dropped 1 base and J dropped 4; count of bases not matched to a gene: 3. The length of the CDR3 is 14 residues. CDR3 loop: CASSLGTGTYGYTF. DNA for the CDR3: TGTGCCAGCAGCTTAGGGACAGGCACCTATGGCTACACCTTC.

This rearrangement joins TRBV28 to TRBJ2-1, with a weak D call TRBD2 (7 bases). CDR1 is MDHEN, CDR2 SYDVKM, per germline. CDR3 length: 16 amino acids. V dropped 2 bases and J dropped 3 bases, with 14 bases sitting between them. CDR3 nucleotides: TGTGCCAGCAGTTTAAGAAGCGGGACAATCTACAATGAGCAGTTCTTC. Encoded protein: CASSLRSGTIYNEQFF.

The CDR3 nucleotides read TGTGCCAGCTCACCCGAGACAGTTATAGATACGCAGTATTTT. Amino acid sequence: CASSPETVIDTQYF. The chain uses TRBV18 and TRBJ2-3; possibly TRBD1 for D (5 bases). The germline V gene has CDR1 KGHSH and CDR2 LQKENI. Trimming took 3 bases from V and 5 from J, leaving 12 bases between them. The CDR3 length is 14 residues.

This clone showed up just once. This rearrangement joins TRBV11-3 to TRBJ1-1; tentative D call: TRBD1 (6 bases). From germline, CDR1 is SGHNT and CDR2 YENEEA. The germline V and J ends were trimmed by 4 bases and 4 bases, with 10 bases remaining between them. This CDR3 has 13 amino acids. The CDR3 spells CASSWGTSTEAFF. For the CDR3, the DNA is TGTGCCAGCAGCTGGGGGACATCCACTGAAGCTTTCTTT.

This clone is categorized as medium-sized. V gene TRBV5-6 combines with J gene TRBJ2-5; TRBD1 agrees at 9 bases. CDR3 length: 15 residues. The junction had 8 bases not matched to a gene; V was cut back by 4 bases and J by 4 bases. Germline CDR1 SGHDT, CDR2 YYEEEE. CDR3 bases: TGTGCCAGCAGCCCCGGACAGGGGAGGTCAGAGACCCAGTACTTC. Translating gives CASSPGQGRSETQYF.

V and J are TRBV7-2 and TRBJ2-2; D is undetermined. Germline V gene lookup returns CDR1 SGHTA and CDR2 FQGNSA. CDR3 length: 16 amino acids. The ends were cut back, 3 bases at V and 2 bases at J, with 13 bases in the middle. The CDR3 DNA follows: TGTGCCAGCAGCTTGTTTACAACCCCCAACACCGGGGAGCTGTTTTTT. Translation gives CASSLFTTPNTGELFF.

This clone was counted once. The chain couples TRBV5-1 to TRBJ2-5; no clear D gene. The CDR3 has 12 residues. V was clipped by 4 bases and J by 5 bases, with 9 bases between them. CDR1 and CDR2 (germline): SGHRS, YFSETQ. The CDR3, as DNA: TGCGCCAGCAGCATACTATCCGAGACCCAGTACTTC. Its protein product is CASSILSETQYF.

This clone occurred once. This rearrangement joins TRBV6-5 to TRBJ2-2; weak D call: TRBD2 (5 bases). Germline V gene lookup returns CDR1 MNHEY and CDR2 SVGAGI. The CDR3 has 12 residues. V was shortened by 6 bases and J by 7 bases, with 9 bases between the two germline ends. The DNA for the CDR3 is TGTGCCAGCAGCGACGGGAACGGGGAGCTGTTTTTT. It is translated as CASSDGNGELFF.

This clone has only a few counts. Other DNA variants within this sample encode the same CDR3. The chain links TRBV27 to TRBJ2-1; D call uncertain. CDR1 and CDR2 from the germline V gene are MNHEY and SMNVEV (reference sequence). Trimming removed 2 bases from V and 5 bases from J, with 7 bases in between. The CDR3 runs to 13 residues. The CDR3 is CASSLRANNEQFF. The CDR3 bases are TGTGCCAGCAGTTTACGAGCAAACAATGAGCAGTTCTTC.